A selection of T cell receptor beta chains follows, all from one sample in a study of Ad26.COV2.S vaccination and SARS-CoV-2 variants. Sequencing was performed with immunoSEQ multiplex PCR; in TCRdb, only in-frame clones are kept and a portion is missing. The data show roughly 100,000 clones, with over 70% seen just once and around 16% held by the top ten. The specimen comprised peripheral blood, sampled after recovery from COVID-19. The receptors here all came from a human donor who had recovered from COVID-19. Both conserved end residues are part of each CDR3. The order of the fields is J gene, clone size, D gene, V gene, CDR3 protein, CDR3 DNA. A D gene is named only where the DNA matches it firmly. The size of a clone is reported for some rows only, either as once, few or many, or as a class for expanded clones.

TRBJ1-1 NA NA TRBV2 CASTLDSKVEAFF TGTGCCAGCACCTTGGACTCTAAGGTGGAAGCTTTCTTT
TRBJ2-5 NA NA TRBV3-1/TRBV3-2 CASSQEGLETQYF TGTGCCAGCAGCCAAGAGGGACTCGAGACCCAGTACTTC
TRBJ2-3 NA TRBD1 TRBV19 CASTPQGVSTDTQYF TGTGCCAGTACTCCACAGGGGGTAAGCACAGATACGCAGTATTTT
TRBJ2-7 NA TRBD2 TRBV27 CASSQLAGVFHEQYF TGTGCCAGCAGTCAACTAGCGGGGGTGTTTCACGAGCAGTACTTC
TRBJ2-6 NA NA TRBV5-5 CASSPLNQVGANVLTF TGTGCCAGCAGCCCATTGAATCAGGTCGGGGCCAACGTCCTGACTTTC
TRBJ1-6 NA NA TRBV6-6 CASRSGRDTRSPLHF TGTGCCAGCAGGTCAGGACGGGATACTAGATCACCCCTCCACTTT
TRBJ2-3 NA NA TRBV13 CASSSDPTFTDTQYF TGTGCCAGCAGCTCGGACCCAACTTTCACAGATACGCAGTATTTT
TRBJ2-5 NA NA TRBV3-1/TRBV3-2 CASSQGVPTQYF TGTGCCAGCAGCCAAGGGGTGCCCACTCAGTACTTC
TRBJ2-6 once NA TRBV21-1 CAPRDGGGPSGANVLTF TGTGCCCCCAGGGATGGCGGGGGGCCGTCTGGGGCCAACGTCCTGACTTTC
TRBJ2-5 few NA TRBV30 CAWRVLQETQYF TGTGCCTGGAGGGTCCTTCAAGAGACCCAGTACTTC
TRBJ1-6 NA NA TRBV30 CAWSGGQGPLHF TGTGCCTGGAGTGGGGGGCAGGGGCCCCTCCACTTT
TRBJ2-5 NA NA TRBV4-3 CASSQESHPEGAQYF TGCGCCAGCAGCCAAGAAAGCCACCCGGAGGGGGCCCAGTACTTC
TRBJ1-1 NA NA TRBV28 CASSPLDRRRLNTEAFF TGTGCCAGCAGTCCCCTAGACCGACGGAGGCTGAACACTGAAGCTTTCTTT
TRBJ1-5 few NA TRBV5-1 CASSQGPAGNQPQHF TGCGCCAGCAGCCAAGGTCCGGCGGGCAATCAGCCCCAGCATTTT
TRBJ2-1 NA TRBD2 TRBV19 CASSSGGPSGSFFNEQFF TGTGCCAGTAGTTCGGGGGGGCCATCGGGATCTTTCTTCAATGAGCAGTTCTTC
TRBJ2-5 NA NA TRBV10-2 CASSGRESGGETQYF TGCGCCAGCAGTGGACGGGAGAGTGGGGGAGAGACCCAGTACTTC
TRBJ2-1 NA TRBD2 TRBV7-7 CASSPTSGGVGEQFF TGTGCCAGCAGCCCGACTAGCGGGGGGGTGGGTGAGCAGTTCTTC
TRBJ1-4 NA TRBD1 TRBV4-1 CASSQGTGNEKLFF TGCGCCAGCAGCCAAGGGACAGGGAACGAAAAACTGTTTTTT
TRBJ1-4 NA NA TRBV6-5 CASSVGTSGEKLFF TGTGCCAGCAGCGTAGGGACGAGCGGTGAAAAACTGTTTTTT
TRBJ1-1 NA NA TRBV5-1 CASSLGRSMNTEAFF TGCGCCAGCAGCTTGGGCCGGAGCATGAACACTGAAGCTTTCTTT
TRBJ1-1 once NA TRBV19 CASSIGVGVEAFF TGTGCCAGTAGTATTGGCGTTGGTGTTGAAGCTTTCTTT
TRBJ2-5 NA NA TRBV6-1 CASSERGETQYF TGTGCCAGCAGTGAAAGGGGAGAGACCCAGTACTTC
TRBJ2-4 NA NA TRBV28 CASSLGGNKNIQYF TGTGCCAGCAGTTTAGGGGGTAACAAAAACATTCAGTACTTC
TRBJ2-7 NA TRBD1 TRBV18 CASSAGQASYEQYF TGTGCCAGCTCAGCGGGACAGGCGAGCTACGAGCAGTACTTC
TRBJ2-2 NA NA TRBV9 CASSVAGRTVSTGELFF TGTGCCAGCAGCGTAGCGGGGCGGACAGTATCTACCGGGGAGCTGTTTTTT
TRBJ2-7 NA NA TRBV6-6 CASSRGTRTPSEQYF TGTGCCAGCTCCCGCGGGACCCGAACCCCCTCCGAGCAGTACTTC
TRBJ1-3 NA NA TRBV28 CASSSTGSSGNTIYF TGTGCCAGCAGCTCTACAGGGAGCTCTGGAAACACCATATATTTT
TRBJ1-1 NA NA TRBV6-4 CASSDSGGNTEAFF TGTGCCAGCAGTGACTCTGGGGGAAACACTGAAGCTTTCTTT
TRBJ2-3 once NA TRBV18 CASSIRVVGSDTQYF TGTGCCAGCTCAATCAGGGTAGTCGGGTCAGATACGCAGTATTTT
TRBJ2-3 NA TRBD2 TRBV4-3 CASSQGAGVSSTDTQYF TGCGCCAGCAGCCAAGGAGCGGGGGTATCTAGCACAGATACGCAGTATTTT